The 11 T cell receptor beta chains below all came from one sample that was sequenced in a study of tissue T cells after allogeneic stem cell transplantation. Clones were read by immunoSEQ multiplex PCR, and TCRdb kept only the in-frame ones, dropping some. This table holds some 7,800 clones, 68% found once. The sequencing input was blood. These receptor sequences come from a female BALB/c mouse in good health. MHC haplotype: H2-d.

To note about this clone: Gene labels here are mouse ones. The CDR3 goes on 1 residue after the read ends, and that part is filled in from the germline J gene. The genes are TRBV20 and TRBJ2-1, with 7 nucleotides matching TRBD2. V lost 3 bases, J lost 2 bases, and 1 base stayed unmatched. CDR1 is GFQATS and CDR2 is STVNSAI in the germline V gene. There are 13 residues in the CDR3. This chain's CDR3 is CGASWGDYAEQFF. Incomplete CDR3 DNA: TGTGGTGCTAGTTGGGGGGACTATGCTGAGCAGTTC.

This clone was observed once. Gene names refer to mouse genes. The read comes to an end 1 residue before the CDR3 does, leaving the germline J gene to fill in the end. The V call is TRBV2, the J call TRBJ2-4; 9 bases match TRBD2. The CDR3 has 15 residues. J lost 6 bases, V lost 0 bases, and 4 bases had no gene match. Germline CDR1 is LGHNA and CDR2 is YSYQKL. The part of the CDR3 DNA that was read is TGTGCCAGCAGCCAAGATGTGGGGGGGCTTAACACCTTGTAC. Translating it yields CASSQDVGGLNTLY. The entire CDR3 is CASSQDVGGLNTLYF. Looking up the rest from reference TRBV2 and TRBJ2-4 gives the full variable domain: DPKIIQKPKYLVAVTGSEKILICEQYLGHNAMYWYRQSAKKPLEFMFSYSYQKLMDNQTASSRFQPQSSKKNHLDLQITALKPDDSATYFCASSQDVGGLNTLYFGAGTRLSVL.

This clone was seen once. Mouse gene names apply. The part of the CDR3 DNA that was read is TGTGCCAGCAGCTTCACCCATTCCTATAATTCGCCCCTCTAC. Translating it yields CASSFTHSYNSPLY. The CDR3, in full, reads CASSFTHSYNSPLYF. The gene calls are TRBV4 and TRBJ1-6; D unresolved. The read finishes 1 residue shy of the CDR3 end, and the germline J gene is used to complete it. TRBJ1-6 is an ORF for which the function is uncertain. Trimming cost V 4 bases and J 0 bases, with 7 bases left between them. The CDR3 covers 15 residues. Germline V lookup: CDR1 LGHDT, CDR2 YNNKQL (reference sequence).

With respect to this clone: Gene labels here are mouse ones. The CDR3 DNA, read in part, is TGTGCCAGCAGCATCATAACAGATGCAAACACAGAAGTCTTC. Amino acid sequence: CASSIITDANTEVF. The entire CDR3 is CASSIITDANTEVFF. V usage is TRBV14 and J usage is TRBJ1-1; D call uncertain. The missing CDR3 end, 1 residue past where the read stops, is filled in from the germline J gene. Germline lookup yields CDR1 SGHDT and CDR2 FRDEAV. The V end lost 5 bases, the J end lost 0 bases, and 14 bases lay between the germline ends. CDR3 size: 15 residues.

For this clone: The germline and genes are mouse ones. Read data end 1 residue before the CDR3 end; the end is taken from the germline J gene. The chain combines TRBV29 with TRBJ2-5, with D possibly called TRBD1 or TRBD2 (7 bases each). CDR1 and CDR2 from the germline V gene are MSHET and SYDVDS. CDR3 length: 14 residues. Trimming removed 5 bases at V and 5 bases at J, with 14 bases between. The CDR3 loop reads CASSLRGGRDTQYF. CDR3 DNA, as far as it was read: TGTGCTAGCAGTCTCAGGGGGGGGAGAGACACCCAGTAC.

A remark on this clone: Mouse gene names apply. The sequenced CDR3 bases are TGTGCCAGCAGCTTCGAGACTGGGGGGTCTAGTGCAGAAACGCTGTAT. Its protein product is CASSFETGGSSAETLY. The entire CDR3 protein reads CASSFETGGSSAETLYF. The rearrangement links TRBV4 to TRBJ2-3; TRBD2 matches at 10 bases. Coverage ceases 1 residue before the CDR3 finishes, and the germline J gene fills in the end. Germline trimming cut 4 bases from V and 0 bases from J; bases unmatched to any gene: 7. The CDR3 consists of 17 residues. In germline, CDR1 is LGHDT, CDR2 YNNKQL (reference sequence).

A note on this clone: Gene names denote mouse genes. The read finishes 1 residue shy of the CDR3 end, and the germline J gene is used to complete it. The rearrangement joins TRBV19 to TRBJ1-6, with D tentatively TRBD1 (5 bases). Being an ORF, TRBJ1-6 has a function that is uncertain. The V end lost 4 bases, the J end lost 10 bases, and 9 bases lay between the germline ends. The CDR3 totals 12 residues. Germline-derived CDR1 and CDR2 are FNHDT and SITEND (reference sequence). CDR3 bases read: TGTGCCAGCAGTTCAGGGCGATCGCCCCTCTAC. Amino acid sequence: CASSSGRSPLY. The full CDR3 is CASSSGRSPLYF.

Remarks on this clone: Genes here carry mouse names. The read halts 1 residue ahead of the CDR3 end, with the missing end drawn from the germline J gene. The chain couples TRBV13-2 to TRBJ2-4; no firm D call. Trimming shortened V by 1 base and J by 5 bases, and 5 bases separated the two germline ends. The CDR3 covers 12 residues. Germline-derived CDR1 and CDR2 are NNHNN and SYGAGS (reference sequence). This chain's CDR3 is CASGDQGNTLYF. CDR3 DNA (partial): TGTGCCAGCGGTGATCAAGGAAACACCTTGTAC.

This clone came up once. The genes are named according to mouse. CDR3 DNA (partial): TGTGCCAGCAGTGATGAGGGAGAAGACACCCAGTAC. Translating it yields CASSDEGEDTQY. The CDR3 reads in full as CASSDEGEDTQYF. The genes are TRBV13-3 and TRBJ2-5; no firm D call. With the read ending 1 residue before the CDR3 end, the germline J gene is used to fill in that end. CDR1 and CDR2 (germline): NNHDY, SYVADS. Trimming cost V 0 bases and J 4 bases, with 6 bases left between them. The CDR3 loop spans 13 amino acids.

This clone was counted only a few times. The listed genes are named as in mouse. The CDR3 extends 1 residue past the end of the read, so its final part is completed from the germline J gene. The gene calls are TRBV29 and TRBJ2-1; no firm D call. Trimming took 3 bases from V and 3 from J, leaving 0 bases between them. The CDR3 has 11 amino acids. In germline, CDR1 is MSHET, CDR2 SYDVDS. Partial CDR3 DNA: TGTGCTAGCAGTTTCTATGCTGAGCAGTTC. Protein: CASSFYAEQF. The full CDR3 protein is CASSFYAEQFF.

Points on this clone: Gene names and germline refer to mouse. The covered CDR3 bases are TGTGGTGCTAGGGATCGACGGGGGCTTACTGGTCAAAACACCTTGTAC. Protein product: CGARDRRGLTGQNTLY. In full, the CDR3 is CGARDRRGLTGQNTLYF. The genes are TRBV20 and TRBJ2-4; the D gene could be TRBD1 or TRBD2 (6 bases each). Sequencing ends 1 residue short of the CDR3 end; the germline J gene provides the rest. Germline CDR1 and CDR2: GFQATS and STVNSAI. Trimming shortened V by 0 bases and J by 1 base, and 17 bases separated the two germline ends. The CDR3 runs to 17 residues. Full variable domain (remainder filled in from reference TRBV20 and TRBJ2-4): GALVYQYPRRTICKSGTSMRMECQAVGFQATSVAWYRQSPQKTFELIALSTVNSAIKYEQNFTQEKFPISHPNLSFSSMTVLNAYLEDRGLYLCGARDRRGLTGQNTLYFGAGTRLSVL.